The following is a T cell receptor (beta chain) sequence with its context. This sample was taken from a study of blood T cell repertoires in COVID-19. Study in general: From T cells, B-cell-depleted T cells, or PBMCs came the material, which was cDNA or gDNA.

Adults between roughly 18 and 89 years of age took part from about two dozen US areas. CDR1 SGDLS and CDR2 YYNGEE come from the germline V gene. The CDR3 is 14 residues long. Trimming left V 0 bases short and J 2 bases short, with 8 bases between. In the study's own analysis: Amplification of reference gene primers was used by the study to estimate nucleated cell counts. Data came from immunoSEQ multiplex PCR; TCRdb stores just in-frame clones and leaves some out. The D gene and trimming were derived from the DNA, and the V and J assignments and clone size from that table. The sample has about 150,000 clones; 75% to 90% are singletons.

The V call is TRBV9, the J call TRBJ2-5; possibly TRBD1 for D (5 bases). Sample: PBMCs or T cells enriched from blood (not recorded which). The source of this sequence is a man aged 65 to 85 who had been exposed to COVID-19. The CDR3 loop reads CASSVGWTQETQYF. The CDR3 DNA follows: TGTGCCAGCAGCGTAGGGTGGACACAAGAGACCCAGTACTTC.